The present entry profiles one TCR beta chain with its context. This entry is derived from a study of blood T cell repertoires in COVID-19. About the research overall: T cells, B-cell-depleted T cells, or PBMCs provided the cDNA or gDNA that served as material.

Per the study methods: Amplification of reference gene primers provided the estimated nucleated cell counts. Method: immunoSEQ multiplex PCR; TCRdb's copy keeps in-frame clones and lacks some. V and J calls and clone size follow that table, whereas D and trimming were derived from the DNA. The sample consists of 100,000 or so clones, approximately 84% of them appearing once. The CDR3 spans 16 residues. The sequence derives from a human donor in a cohort sampled during active COVID-19. This rearrangement joins TRBV21-1 to TRBJ1-1; TRBD1, the D gene given by the table, was not confirmed from the DNA. TRBV21-1 is an annotated pseudogene. Sequencing used peripheral blood. The CDR3 DNA follows: TGTGCCAGCAGCTTGGACAGGGGCCTCATGAACACTGAAGCTTTCTTT. Amino acid sequence: CASSLDRGLMNTEAFF.